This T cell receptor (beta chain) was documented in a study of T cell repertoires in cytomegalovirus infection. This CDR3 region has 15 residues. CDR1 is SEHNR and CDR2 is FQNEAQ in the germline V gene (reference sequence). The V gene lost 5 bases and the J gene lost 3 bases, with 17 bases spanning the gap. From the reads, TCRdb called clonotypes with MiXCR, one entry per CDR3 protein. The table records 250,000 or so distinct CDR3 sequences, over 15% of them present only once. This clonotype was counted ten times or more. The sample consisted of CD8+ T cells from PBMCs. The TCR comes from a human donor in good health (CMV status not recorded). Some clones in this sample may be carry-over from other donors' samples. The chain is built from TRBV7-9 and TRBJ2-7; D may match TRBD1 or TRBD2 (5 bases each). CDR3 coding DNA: TGTGCCAGCAGCGATAGAACCGGGGACGACTACGAGCAGTACTTC. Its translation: CASSDRTGDDYEQYF.